This T cell receptor beta chain derives from a study of molecular identifiers for immune sequencing clone quantification. Using a CD8+CD4-CCR7+CD45RA+ phenotype, naive CD8 T cells were sorted. This clonotype was recorded many times. Its specificity is not known. General study points: Barcode collisions between identical TCR molecules could shrink estimates of highly expanded clone sizes.

TCRdb re-called the PCR reads through MiXCR, storing one row per CDR3 protein. The profile shows about half a million distinct CDR3 sequences, 25% of them singletons. The clonotype comes from a human donor in good health. Some libraries in this study had Jurkat cell RNA spiked in. Sample: naive CD8+ T cells from blood, with Jurkat cell RNA spiked in. The subset here: FACS-sorted CD8+CD4-CCR7+CD45RA+ naive T cells.

The CDR3 nucleotides are TGTGCCAGCAGTTCAGACACGGAAGATAATTCACCCCTCCACTTT. Protein sequence: CASSSDTEDNSPLHF. The rearrangement joins TRBV6-2 or TRBV6-3 to TRBJ1-6; D is undetermined. Trimming removed 4 bases from V and 5 bases from J, with 12 bases in between. Germline V gene sequence: CDR1 MNHEY, CDR2 SVGEGT. The CDR3 is 15 amino acids.